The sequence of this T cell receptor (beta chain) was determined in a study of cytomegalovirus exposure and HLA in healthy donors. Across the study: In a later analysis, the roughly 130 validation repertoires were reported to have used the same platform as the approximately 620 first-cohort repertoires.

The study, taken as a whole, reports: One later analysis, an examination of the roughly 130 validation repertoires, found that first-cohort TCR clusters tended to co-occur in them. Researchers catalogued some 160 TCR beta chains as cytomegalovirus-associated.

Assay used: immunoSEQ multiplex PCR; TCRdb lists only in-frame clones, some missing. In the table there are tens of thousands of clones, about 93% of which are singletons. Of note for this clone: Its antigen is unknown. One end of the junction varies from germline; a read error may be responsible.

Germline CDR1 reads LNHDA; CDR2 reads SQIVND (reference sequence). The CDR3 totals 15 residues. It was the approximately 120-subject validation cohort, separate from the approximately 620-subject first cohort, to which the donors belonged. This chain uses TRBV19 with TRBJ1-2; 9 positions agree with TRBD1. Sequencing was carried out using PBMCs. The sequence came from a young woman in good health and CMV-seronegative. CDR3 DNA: TGTGCCAATAGTATCCGACAGGGGGCTAACTATGGCTACACCTTC. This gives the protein CANSIRQGANYGYTF.